This T cell receptor (beta chain) was retrieved from a study of blood T cell repertoires in COVID-19. In the study's own analysis: Counts of nucleated cells, estimated from reference gene primer amplification, were obtained. TCRdb's table, derived via immunoSEQ multiplex PCR, lists solely in-frame clones and lacks some. V and J calls and clone size are as listed in that table; D and trimming were resolved from the DNA. The sample lists about 500,000 clones, roughly 91% seen once, with less than 9% in the top ten. Germline assignment: CDR1 SEHNR and CDR2 FQNEAQ (reference sequence). With 6 bases removed from V and 4 bases from J, the gap between germline ends came to 16 bases. This CDR3 region has 15 residues. In its sample, this clone was seen once.

The sequence was obtained from a woman aged 45 to 65 with COVID-19, enrolled during active disease. The V and J genes are TRBV7-9 and TRBJ2-1; TRBD2 is a possible D gene (7 bases). The specimen was peripheral blood. This chain's CDR3 is CASRFEGDYYNEQFF. The CDR3, as DNA: TGTGCCAGCAGATTCGAGGGGGACTATTACAATGAGCAGTTCTTC.